The next 26 T cell receptor beta chains were all read from a single sample in a study of blood T cells in healthy people across ages. PCR was performed a second time for about 6 to 12 cycles using a sample-barcoded 5' primer and a J-beta primer mix. MiXCR, applied by TCRdb to the 5' RACE reads, yields one record per CDR3 protein. The data hold just under 550,000 distinct CDR3 sequences, with 20% to 30% observed a single time. A further study also used this sample, focusing on T cells of mothers and their children.

Sequencing was carried out using blood. The receptors shown here come from a boy aged 5-17 years in good health.

The rearrangement links TRBV10-3 to TRBJ1-2, with 11 bases aligning to TRBD1. There are 15 residues in the CDR3. Unmatched junction bases numbered 5, after V lost 2 bases and J lost 6 bases. Germline CDR1 is ENHRY and CDR2 is SYGVKD. The CDR3 bases are TGTGCCATCAGTGAGCGGGGACAGGGGGAAGATGGCTACACCTTC. This encodes CAISERGQGEDGYTF.

This clonotype was counted only a few times. The chain joins TRBV20-1 to TRBJ2-1; 8 bases line up with TRBD2. The CDR3 is 14 amino acids. J was trimmed by 8 bases and V by 2 bases; bases with no gene match: 8. From germline, CDR1 is DFQATT and CDR2 SNEGSKA (reference sequence). Here the CDR3 reads CSARTQREMHEQFF. In DNA, the CDR3 is TGCAGTGCTAGAACCCAGCGGGAGATGCATGAGCAGTTCTTC.

This sequence joins TRBV2 and TRBJ1-5; 8 bases match TRBD1. With V trimmed by 5 bases and J by 3 bases, 6 bases remained unmatched. This CDR3 contains 15 residues. Germline V gene data show CDR1 as SNHLY and CDR2 as FYNNEI. The CDR3 reads CASSTGGNDNQPQHF. DNA for the CDR3: TGTGCCAGCAGTACAGGGGGGAATGACAATCAGCCCCAGCATTTT.

This clonotype was seen a handful of times. J is TRBJ2-3 and V is TRBV6-4; 8 nucleotides align to TRBD2. The V gene's germline CDR1 is MRHNA and CDR2 SNTAGT. Trimming cost V 4 bases and J 6 bases; bases outside gene matches: 12. This CDR3 has 16 residues. CDR3 in amino acids: CASSAVSGRGEDTQYF. Here the CDR3 DNA reads TGTGCCAGCAGTGCCGTGAGCGGGAGAGGTGAGGATACGCAGTATTTT.

This chain uses TRBV4-3 with TRBJ2-3, with D possibly matching TRBD2 (5 bases). V lost 0 bases to trimming and J lost 8 bases, with 15 bases between them. The CDR3 consists of 15 residues. From germline, CDR1 is LGHNA and CDR2 YSLEER. CDR3 protein: CASSQESIREGTQYF. The CDR3 DNA follows: TGCGCCAGCAGCCAAGAGAGTATCAGAGAGGGTACGCAGTATTTT.

The CDR3 loop is CASSWTGLVYNEQFF. The CDR3 coding sequence is TGTGCCAGCAGTTGGACAGGGCTGGTATACAATGAGCAGTTCTTC. The J gene is TRBJ2-1, the V gene TRBV2, with 8 bases lining up with TRBD1. With V trimmed by 5 bases and J by 4 bases, 7 bases remained unmatched. CDR1 is SNHLY, CDR2 FYNNEI, per germline. This CDR3 contains 15 residues.

The rearrangement links TRBV20-1 to TRBJ2-7; D uncertain. The J call may be incorrect, as the DNA end agrees better with TRBJ2-5. Looked up from germline, CDR1 is DFQATT and CDR2 is SNEGSKA (reference sequence). The CDR3 is 12 residues long. CDR3 in DNA: TGCAGTGCTAGCGGAGAGGAAGAGACCCAGTACTTC. Its translation: CSASGEEETQYF.

This chain uses TRBV3-1 with TRBJ2-7; weak D call: TRBD1 (5 bases). V shed 4 bases and J shed 1 base, with 14 bases lying between them. Germline loops: CDR1 LGHDT, CDR2 YNNKEL (reference sequence). This CDR3 has 15 residues. The CDR3 DNA sequence: TGTGCCAGCAGCCGAAGCGATACAGGATCCTACGAGCAGTACTTC. This encodes CASSRSDTGSYEQYF.

CDR3: CASSLDNRVEASPLHF. CDR3 DNA: TGCGCCAGCAGCTTGGATAACAGGGTAGAAGCTTCACCCCTCCACTTT. The rearrangement joins TRBV5-1 to TRBJ1-6; D may be TRBD1 (6 bases). The CDR3 is 16 amino acids. The V gene's germline CDR1 is SGHRS and CDR2 YFSETQ. Between the trimmed V and J ends, which lost 0 bases and 9 bases, there was a span of 16 bases.

This clonotype was found a few times. V gene TRBV15 combines with J gene TRBJ2-2; D remains ambiguous. Per the germline V gene, CDR1 is LNHNV and CDR2 is YYDKDF (reference sequence). V gave up 1 base and J gave up 8 bases, with 11 bases separating them. This CDR3 contains 14 residues. The CDR3: CATSRVTVAGELFF. CDR3 in DNA: TGTGCCACCAGCAGAGTAACAGTCGCTGGGGAGCTGTTTTTT.

The J gene is TRBJ2-7, the V gene TRBV20-1, with 10 bases that match TRBD2. The CDR3 extends over 15 amino acids. Germline V gives CDR1 DFQATT, CDR2 SNEGSKA (reference sequence). V trimming: 3 bases; J trimming: 1 base; junction bases outside the gene matches: 6. In DNA form, the CDR3 reads TGCAGTGCTAGGGTCCCACTAGCGGGATCCTACGAGCAGTACTTC. Amino acid sequence: CSARVPLAGSYEQYF.

V usage is TRBV12-3 or TRBV12-4 and J usage is TRBJ2-5, with D unresolved. The CDR3 contains 13 residues. The germline V and J ends were trimmed by 6 bases and 2 bases, with 10 bases remaining between them. The CDR3: CASRKHPQETQYF. CDR3 DNA sequence: TGTGCCAGCAGGAAACACCCACAAGAGACCCAGTACTTC.

This clonotype showed up just once. This chain joins TRBV7-2 and TRBJ2-2; TRBD2 is a possible D gene (5 bases). The CDR3 is 14 amino acids. Germline V gives CDR1 SGHTA, CDR2 FQGNSA. V lost 3 bases, J lost 5 bases, and 10 bases lay in between. CDR3 residues: CASSFRPGTGELFF. Written as DNA, the CDR3 is TGTGCCAGCAGCTTCAGGCCGGGGACCGGGGAGCTGTTTTTT. Looking up the rest from reference TRBV7-2 and TRBJ2-2 gives the full variable domain: GAGVSQSPSNKVTEKGKDVELRCDPISGHTALYWYRQSLGQGLEFLIYFQGNSAPDKSGLPSDRFSAERTGGSVSTLTIQRTQQEDSAVYLCASSFRPGTGELFFGEGSRLTVL.

V is TRBV24-1 and J is TRBJ2-3; D ambiguous. The CDR3 loop spans 15 amino acids. Germline V gene sequence: CDR1 KGHDR, CDR2 SFDVKD. Trimming took off 9 bases at V and 0 bases at J, with 15 bases between the two ends. The CDR3 spells CATDEGFRSTDTQYF. In DNA, the CDR3 is TGTGCCACCGATGAAGGTTTTAGAAGCACAGATACGCAGTATTTT.

The rearrangement uses TRBV7-9 and TRBJ1-1; D not resolved. Germline-derived CDR1 and CDR2 are SEHNR and FQNEAQ (reference sequence). The V gene lost 1 base and the J gene lost 1 base, with 10 bases spanning the gap. The CDR3 consists of 15 residues. CDR3 residues: CASSLGEVGNTEAFF. The DNA for the CDR3 is TGTGCCAGCAGCTTAGGAGAGGTCGGGAACACTGAAGCTTTCTTT.

Note on this clonotype: This CDR3 fails to terminate in the conserved phenylalanine or tryptophan, so it likely reflects a read error. DNA of the CDR3: TGTGCCAGCAGTACTCGGGGGTCGCTCAATTCACCCCTCCACCTT. Translated, it gives CASSTRGSLNSPLHL. The rearrangement links TRBV28 to TRBJ1-6; a weak D match, TRBD1 (5 bases). The CDR3 covers 15 residues. Trimming removed 5 bases at V and 7 bases at J, with 15 bases between. Per germline, CDR1 MDHEN and CDR2 SYDVKM.

This sequence joins TRBV7-9 and TRBJ2-3; maybe TRBD2 (6 bases). The CDR3 spans 15 residues. V was shortened by 4 bases and J by 3 bases, with 14 bases between the two germline ends. Germline loops: CDR1 SEHNR, CDR2 FQNEAQ (reference sequence). The CDR3 region is CASSSWHGGTDTQYF. The CDR3 nucleotides read TGTGCCAGCAGCTCCTGGCATGGGGGGACAGATACGCAGTATTTT.

This clonotype was recorded many times. V is TRBV4-1 and J is TRBJ1-4; D gene uncertain. This CDR3 comprises 13 residues. CDR1 and CDR2 from the germline V gene are MGHRA and YSYEKL. Trimming took off 1 base at V and 7 bases at J, with 7 bases between the two ends. CDR3 amino acids: CASSQGVTEKLFF. DNA for the CDR3: TGCGCCAGCAGCCAAGGGGTCACTGAAAAACTGTTTTTT.

This clonotype was picked up a small number of times. This chain uses TRBV12-3 or TRBV12-4 with TRBJ2-7; no definite D call. The germline V and J ends were trimmed by 4 bases and 5 bases, with 12 bases remaining between them. There are 13 residues in the CDR3. The CDR3 DNA reads TGTGCCAGCAGTTCCTTGGAAGGGAACGAGCAGTACTTC. Encoded protein: CASSSLEGNEQYF.

This chain links TRBV27 with TRBJ2-2; D is perhaps TRBD1 (6 bases). The germline V and J ends were trimmed by 3 bases and 6 bases, with 11 bases remaining between them. CDR1 is MNHEY, CDR2 SMNVEV, per germline (reference sequence). This CDR3 is built from 14 residues. The CDR3 DNA follows: TGTGCCAGCAGTTTCCCCGGACAGTCCGGGGAGCTGTTTTTT. It translates to CASSFPGQSGELFF.

The chain recombines TRBV4-3 with TRBJ2-1; D gene ambiguous. The CDR3 covers 17 residues. CDR1 and CDR2 from the germline V gene are LGHNA and YSLEER. With 2 bases removed from V and 5 bases from J, the gap between germline ends came to 19 bases. CDR3 DNA: TGCGCCAGCAGCCAAAACTCCGATCCGGGCATTAACAATGAGCAGTTCTTC. Translation: CASSQNSDPGINNEQFF.

The chain combines TRBV6-2 or TRBV6-3 with TRBJ2-5, with D unclear. Germline V lookup: CDR1 MNHEY, CDR2 SVGEGT. The V end lost 2 bases, the J end lost 3 bases, and 10 bases lay between the germline ends. The CDR3 totals 14 residues. The CDR3 region has the DNA TGTGCCAGCAGTTACACGAGAAGGGAAGAGACCCAGTACTTC. Protein sequence: CASSYTRREETQYF.

This chain uses TRBV3-1 with TRBJ2-1; weak D call: TRBD2 (6 bases). The V gene lost 1 base and the J gene lost 4 bases, with 17 bases spanning the gap. There are 17 residues in the CDR3. The germline V gene encodes CDR1 LGHDT and CDR2 YNNKEL (reference sequence). The CDR3 loop is CASSQGSGRGVYNEQFF. CDR3 nucleotide sequence: TGTGCCAGCAGCCAAGGCAGCGGGCGGGGAGTGTACAATGAGCAGTTCTTC.

The table lists this clonotype with a few counts. The J gene is TRBJ1-2, the V gene TRBV27; D gene unclear. The ends were cut back, 3 bases at V and 0 bases at J, with 5 bases in the middle. The germline gives CDR1 MNHEY, CDR2 SMNVEV (reference sequence). The CDR3 has 13 amino acids. The CDR3 region is CASSLQPNYGYTF. The CDR3 nucleotides read TGTGCCAGCAGTTTGCAGCCTAACTATGGCTACACCTTC.

The V gene is TRBV4-3, the J gene TRBJ1-4, with D unclear. This CDR3 contains 16 residues. The V end lost 0 bases, the J end lost 0 bases, and 8 bases lay between the germline ends. The germline gives CDR1 LGHNA, CDR2 YSLEER. CDR3 in DNA: TGCGCCAGCAGCCAAGATGCAGCAGCAACTAATGAAAAACTGTTTTTT. It specifies CASSQDAAATNEKLFF.

The V call is TRBV9, the J call TRBJ2-7; TRBD2 aligns across 7 bases. V shed 1 base and J 0 bases; nucleotides not matched to a gene: 1. This CDR3 is 14 amino acids long. CDR1 is SGDLS and CDR2 is YYNGEE in the germline V gene. The DNA of the CDR3 is TGTGCCAGCAGCGTAACTAGCGACTCCTACGAGCAGTACTTC. Its translation is CASSVTSDSYEQYF.